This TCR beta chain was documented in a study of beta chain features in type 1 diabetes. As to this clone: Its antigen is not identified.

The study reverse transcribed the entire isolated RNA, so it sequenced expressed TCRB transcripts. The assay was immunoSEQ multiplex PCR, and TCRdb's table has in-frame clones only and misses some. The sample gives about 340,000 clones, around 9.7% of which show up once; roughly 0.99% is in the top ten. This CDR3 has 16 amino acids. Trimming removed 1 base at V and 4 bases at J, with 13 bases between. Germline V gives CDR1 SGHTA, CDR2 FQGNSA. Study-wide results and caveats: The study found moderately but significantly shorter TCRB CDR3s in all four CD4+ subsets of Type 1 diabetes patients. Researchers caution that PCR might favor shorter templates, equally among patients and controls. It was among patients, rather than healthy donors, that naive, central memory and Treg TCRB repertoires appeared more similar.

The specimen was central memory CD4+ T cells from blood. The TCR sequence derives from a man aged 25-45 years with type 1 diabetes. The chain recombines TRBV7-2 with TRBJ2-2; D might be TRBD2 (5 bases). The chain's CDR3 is CASSLGRPRGTGELFF. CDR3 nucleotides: TGTGCCAGCAGCTTAGGACGACCCCGGGGCACCGGGGAGCTGTTTTTT.